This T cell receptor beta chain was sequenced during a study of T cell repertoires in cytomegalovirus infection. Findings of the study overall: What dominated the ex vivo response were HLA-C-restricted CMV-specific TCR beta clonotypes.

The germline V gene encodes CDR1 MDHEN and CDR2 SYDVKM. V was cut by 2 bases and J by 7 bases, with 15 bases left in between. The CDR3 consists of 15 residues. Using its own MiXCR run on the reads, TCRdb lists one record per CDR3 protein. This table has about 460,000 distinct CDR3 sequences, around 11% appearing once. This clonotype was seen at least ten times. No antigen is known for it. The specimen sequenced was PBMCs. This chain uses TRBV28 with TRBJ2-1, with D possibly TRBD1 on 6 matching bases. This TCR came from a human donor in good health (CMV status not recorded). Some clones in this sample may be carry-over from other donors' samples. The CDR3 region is CASSLDPGEENEQFF. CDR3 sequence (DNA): TGTGCCAGCAGTTTAGATCCAGGGGAAGAAAATGAGCAGTTCTTC.